This entry is about one TCR beta chain. Its matching antigen is unknown. The data stem from a study of vaccination effects on CD4 cells after COVID-19. Findings of the study overall: Pronounced clonal contraction occurred in clones induced by infection and by vaccine late after vaccination. The study found that only 1 of 255 vaccine-induced clones from healthy vaccinees cross-reacted with common cold coronaviruses.

Looked up from germline, CDR1 is MNHNY and CDR2 is SVGAGI (reference sequence). There are 14 residues in the CDR3. V was trimmed by 6 bases and J by 14 bases, leaving 20 bases between them. Before any sequencing was done, the ViraFEST assay used viral peptide pools to expand antigen-specific CD4+ T cells. The culture ran for approximately 10 days, and then CD4+ T cells were isolated. Prior SARS-CoV-2 infection was absent in the vaccine recipients, as shown by negative nucleocapsid antibodies. Days 3 and 7 saw half the medium replaced with IL-2 medium. The assay was immunoSEQ multiplex PCR, and TCRdb's table has in-frame clones only and misses some. The sample lists approximately 87,000 clones, approximately 74% seen once, with approximately 1.7% in the top ten.

The chain uses TRBV6-6 and TRBJ1-6; TRBD1 might be the D (5 bases). Sequenced here: CD4+ T cells from PBMCs cultured with HCoV-229E spike peptides, sampled before COVID-19 vaccination. The TCR originated in a human donor who received a COVID-19 vaccine. CDR3 sequence reads: CASSPGGWEEALHF. CDR3 nucleotides: TGTGCCAGCAGCCCGGGGGGGTGGGAGGAGGCCCTCCACTTT.